This T cell receptor (beta chain) comes out of a study of PD-1 blockade in classical Hodgkin lymphoma. Each patient's relapse followed autologous stem cell transplantation, and brentuximab vedotin exposure varied. The data were produced by immunoSEQ multiplex PCR, yet TCRdb's version contains in-frame clones alone and is incomplete. This sample has roughly 92,000 clones, with over 85% found just once. In this sample, this clone turned up once. The CDR3 has 14 residues. V dropped 4 bases and J dropped 4 bases, with 14 bases sitting between them. In germline, CDR1 is SGDLS, CDR2 YYNGEE. This sequence originates from a human donor with classical Hodgkin lymphoma. The sample consisted of peripheral blood mononuclear cells (PBMCs), taken at baseline. This chain uses TRBV9 with TRBJ1-1, with unresolved D. The CDR3 here is CASSRVGEATEAFF. The CDR3 bases are TGTGCCAGCAGCAGGGTGGGCGAAGCCACTGAAGCTTTCTTT.